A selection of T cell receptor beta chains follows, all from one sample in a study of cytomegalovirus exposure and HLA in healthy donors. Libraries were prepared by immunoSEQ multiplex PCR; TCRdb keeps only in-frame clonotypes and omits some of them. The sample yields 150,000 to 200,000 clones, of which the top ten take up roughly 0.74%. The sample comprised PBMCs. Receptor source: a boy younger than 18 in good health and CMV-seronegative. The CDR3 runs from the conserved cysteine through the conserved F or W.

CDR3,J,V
CASSVDRNYGYTF,TRBJ1-2,TRBV5-4
CAAGGSTNEKLFF,TRBJ1-4,TRBV7-9
CASSQDYPGHRQPQHF,TRBJ1-5,TRBV4-1
CASSVGGGETQYF,TRBJ2-5,TRBV9
CAWSDRGEQYF,TRBJ2-7,TRBV30
CASSSAAGAPSYNEQFF,TRBJ2-1,TRBV7-6
CASRPREATETQYF,TRBJ2-5,TRBV5-1
CASSFGQSNTEAFF,TRBJ1-1,TRBV5-1
CASSLAGTSGGSVPYEQYF,TRBJ2-7,TRBV7-2
CASSLIAGGAETQYF,TRBJ2-5,TRBV13
CAISVSINTEAFF,TRBJ1-1,TRBV10-3
CASSLVGAQRETQYF,TRBJ2-5,TRBV5-4
CASSLVGGPNYGYTF,TRBJ1-2,TRBV7-2
CASSLYGGAGDTQYF,TRBJ2-3,TRBV7-3
CASSLIRGGYTF,TRBJ1-2,TRBV11-2
CASGPGQGPNEKLFF,TRBJ1-4,TRBV12-5
CASSVIAAGVNEQFF,TRBJ2-1,TRBV9
CASSTAGLRGYTF,TRBJ1-2,TRBV7-9
CASSLALAYTEAFF,TRBJ1-1,TRBV7-2